Following are 32 T cell receptor beta chains from one sample sequenced in a study of blood T cells in healthy people across ages. PCR was performed a second time for about 7 to 11 cycles using a sample-barcoded 5' primer and a J-beta primer mix. One entry per CDR3 protein results from TCRdb running MiXCR on the 5' RACE reads. The data hold about 780,000 distinct CDR3 sequences, with around two thirds observed a single time. Sequenced material: blood. The receptors were sampled from a man younger than 45 in good health.

This chain links TRBV20-1 with TRBJ2-7, with D tentatively TRBD2 (7 bases). Trimming left V 4 bases short and J 1 base short, with 14 bases between. CDR1 and CDR2 (germline): DFQATT, SNEGSKA (reference sequence). This CDR3 contains 14 residues. In nucleotides, the CDR3 is TGCAGTGCTATTGGGGAGGGGGAGTCCTACGAGCAGTACTTC. As protein: CSAIGEGESYEQYF.

The DNA for the CDR3 is TGTGCCTGGCAGGGGGCATGGGCTAGCGGCTACACCTTC. As protein: CAWQGAWASGYTF. This chain uses TRBV30 with TRBJ1-2; 8 bases are a match to TRBD1. The CDR3 extends over 13 amino acids. Germline V lookup: CDR1 GTSNPN, CDR2 SVGIG (reference sequence). V was clipped by 5 bases and J by 8 bases; unmatched bases: 10.

This clonotype was counted ten times or more. The V gene is TRBV27, the J gene TRBJ2-1; perhaps TRBD2 as D (5 bases). V lost 5 bases and J 6 bases, leaving 5 bases between the germline ends. Per the germline V gene, CDR1 is MNHEY and CDR2 is SMNVEV (reference sequence). The CDR3 totals 11 residues. CDR3 nucleotides: TGTGCCAGCAGTCGGGGCAATGAGCAGTTCTTC. Translation: CASSRGNEQFF.

This chain joins TRBV7-6 and TRBJ2-1, with TRBD2 matching 7 bases. V shed 1 base and J 6 bases; nucleotides not matched to a gene: 6. The germline V gene encodes CDR1 SGHVS and CDR2 FNYEAQ. CDR3 length equals 15 residues. The CDR3 DNA reads as TGTGCCAGCAGCTTAGGGGCGGGGGTGGTCAATGAGCAGTTCTTC. The encoded protein is CASSLGAGVVNEQFF.

The rearrangement links TRBV24-1 to TRBJ1-5; 7 bases agree with TRBD1. J lost 5 bases, V lost 1 base, and 10 bases had no gene match. Germline lookup yields CDR1 KGHDR and CDR2 SFDVKD. CDR3 size: 17 residues. The CDR3 DNA sequence: TGTGCCACCAGTGATTTCGGGATGACAGGGAATCATCAGCCCCAGCATTTT. It specifies CATSDFGMTGNHQPQHF.

The rearrangement links TRBV5-1 to TRBJ2-1; 7 nucleotides match TRBD1. Trimming removed 6 bases from V and 5 bases from J; junction bases left unmatched: 11. There are 15 residues in the CDR3. Germline values: CDR1 SGHRS, CDR2 YFSETQ. Written as DNA, the CDR3 is TGCGCCAGCAAGTCTATCGGGACAGCTAACAATGAGCAGTTCTTC. This gives the protein CASKSIGTANNEQFF.

The rearrangement links TRBV6-2 or TRBV6-3 to TRBJ2-7; no clear D gene. Germline V gene sequence: CDR1 MNHEY, CDR2 SVGEGT. Deletions cut 2 bases from V and 2 bases from J, with 4 bases between. The CDR3 runs to 12 residues. CDR3 nucleotide sequence: TGTGCCAGCAGTTACGTCGCCTACGAGCAGTACTTC. Protein product: CASSYVAYEQYF.

This clonotype occurred a few times. The V call is TRBV9, the J call TRBJ2-7; tentative D call: TRBD1 (6 bases). Deletions cut 0 bases from V and 4 bases from J, with 14 bases between. Germline loops: CDR1 SGDLS, CDR2 YYNGEE. This CDR3 comprises 15 residues. CDR3 nucleotide sequence: TGTGCCAGCAGCGTAGATGGGGGCCCCCCTTACGAGCAGTACTTC. Translating gives CASSVDGGPPYEQYF.

The chain carries TRBV7-8 and TRBJ2-7; possible D gene TRBD1, 5 bases. This CDR3 comprises 14 residues. The V gene lost 2 bases and the J gene lost 1 base, with 9 bases spanning the gap. Germline assignment: CDR1 SGHVS and CDR2 FQNEAQ. CDR3 in amino acids: CASSLYRTSYEQYF. The CDR3, as DNA: TGTGCCAGCAGCTTATATCGGACATCCTACGAGCAGTACTTC.

The gene calls are TRBV15 and TRBJ2-5, with 10 bases fitting TRBD1. The closer fit of TRBJ2-7 to the DNA end suggests the J call may be wrong. Germline CDR1 and CDR2: LNHNV and YYDKDF (reference sequence). The length of the CDR3 is 14 residues. For the CDR3, the DNA is TGTGCCACCAGCCGCCGGGACAGGGGAAACGAGCAGTACTTC. The encoded protein is CATSRRDRGNEQYF.

The gene calls are TRBV29-1 and TRBJ2-1, with TRBD1 matching over 8 bases. The CDR3 extends over 15 amino acids. V lost 7 bases and J lost 4; bases outside the gene matches: 12. Germline-derived CDR1 and CDR2 are SQVTM and ANQGSEA. The CDR3 DNA reads as TGCAGCGCCCCCGGGACAGGACCTACTTACAATGAGCAGTTCTTC. Translating it yields CSAPGTGPTYNEQFF.

The chain couples TRBV6-5 to TRBJ2-2; 7 nucleotides line up with TRBD1. The V and J ends lost 5 bases and 2 bases, in that order; junction bases with no gene match: 5. Germline CDR1 reads MNHEY; CDR2 reads SVGAGI. The CDR3 length is 15 residues. The DNA of the CDR3 is TGTGCCAGCAGTGACAGGGTTGGAAACACCGGGGAGCTGTTTTTT. Translating gives CASSDRVGNTGELFF.

V is TRBV5-1 and J is TRBJ2-3; possible D gene TRBD2, 6 bases. Trimming left V 3 bases short and J 2 bases short, with 16 bases between. CDR3 length equals 16 residues. The germline V gene has CDR1 SGHRS and CDR2 YFSETQ. DNA of the CDR3: TGCGCCAGCAGCTGGGGAGGCGGGGAGCCCACAGATACGCAGTATTTT. The encoded protein is CASSWGGGEPTDTQYF.

This clonotype was seen a single time. The V gene is TRBV29-1, the J gene TRBJ2-5; 9 nucleotides line up with TRBD1. The V gene end was trimmed by 4 bases and the J gene end by 4 bases; junction bases not matched to a gene: 7. Germline V gene lookup returns CDR1 SQVTM and CDR2 ANQGSEA. The CDR3 contains 14 residues. In DNA form, the CDR3 reads TGCAGCGTTGCCAGGGGGACAGGGCGAGAGACCCAGTACTTC. It translates to CSVARGTGRETQYF.

This clonotype was seen a handful of times. The rearrangement joins TRBV7-3 to TRBJ2-3; D is unresolved. CDR3 size: 16 residues. From germline, CDR1 is SGHTA and CDR2 FQGTGA. V shed 3 bases and J shed 0 bases, with 13 bases lying between them. CDR3 residues: CASSFSTAASTDTQYF. In DNA, the CDR3 is TGTGCCAGCAGCTTCTCAACAGCCGCTAGCACAGATACGCAGTATTTT.

J is TRBJ2-7 and V is TRBV7-2; TRBD1 agrees at 7 bases. Germline V gene data show CDR1 as SGHTA and CDR2 as FQGNSA. This CDR3 has 15 amino acids. Trimming cost V 1 base and J 3 bases; bases outside gene matches: 6. The chain's CDR3 is CASSLGDRSFYEQYF. CDR3 sequence (DNA): TGTGCCAGCAGCTTAGGGGACAGAAGTTTCTACGAGCAGTACTTC.

This chain links TRBV9 with TRBJ2-5, with D possibly TRBD2 on 5 matching bases. Germline lookup yields CDR1 SGDLS and CDR2 YYNGEE. The CDR3 length is 14 residues. Trimming took off 4 bases at V and 11 bases at J, with 21 bases between the two ends. CDR3 in DNA: TGTGCCAGCAGCCCCGAGGTGGAGGAGAGAGAGCAGTACTTC. It codes for CASSPEVEEREQYF.

The chain joins TRBV7-9 to TRBJ2-1; TRBD2 is a possible D gene (7 bases). This CDR3 has 15 residues. Germline V CDR1 and CDR2: SEHNR, FQNEAQ (reference sequence). Trimming pared 1 base from V and 7 bases from J, leaving 14 bases between. The CDR3 loop reads CASSLGGGYRNEQFF. The CDR3 DNA reads as TGTGCCAGCAGCTTAGGCGGGGGCTACCGTAATGAGCAGTTCTTC.

The chain is built from TRBV7-3 and TRBJ2-1; no definite D call. The CDR3 is made up of 16 amino acids. Germline V gives CDR1 SGHTA, CDR2 FQGTGA. Trimming stripped 9 bases from V and 0 bases from J, with 18 bases between. The CDR3 sequence: CASQAEPGRSYNEQFF. The CDR3 DNA reads TGTGCCAGTCAAGCAGAGCCCGGTCGCTCCTACAATGAGCAGTTCTTC. Full variable domain (rest looked up from reference TRBV7-3 and TRBJ2-1): GAGVSQTPSNKVTEKGKYVELRCDPISGHTALYWYRQSLGQGPEFLIYFQGTGAADDSGLPNDRFFAVRPEGSVSTLKIQRTERGDSAVYLCASQAEPGRSYNEQFFGPGTRLTVL.

The CDR3 region is CASSLYRAAEAFF. DNA for the CDR3: TGTGCCAGCAGTTTATATCGAGCGGCTGAAGCTTTCTTT. This rearrangement joins TRBV27 to TRBJ1-1; the D is unclear. Germline CDR1 is MNHEY and CDR2 is SMNVEV (reference sequence). CDR3 size: 13 residues. Trimming shortened V by 1 base and J by 6 bases, and 9 bases separated the two germline ends.

This rearrangement joins TRBV29-1 to TRBJ2-1, with TRBD2 matching over 9 bases. The end of the DNA fits TRBJ2-7 better, so the J call may be wrong. Germline V CDR1 and CDR2: SQVTM, ANQGSEA. The CDR3 has 13 residues. CDR3 residues: CSAKTSGYKEQYF. CDR3 coding DNA: TGCAGCGCCAAGACTAGCGGTTACAAGGAGCAGTACTTC.

The chain has TRBV7-2 and TRBJ1-2; D is uncertain. V shed 0 bases and J shed 5 bases, with 16 bases lying between them. The CDR3 totals 16 residues. Germline CDR1 is SGHTA and CDR2 is FQGNSA. CDR3 amino acids: CASSLASGRTGYGYTF. In DNA, the CDR3 is TGTGCCAGCAGCTTAGCTTCGGGCAGAACTGGGTATGGCTACACCTTC.

This sequence joins TRBV7-2 and TRBJ1-3; D perhaps matches TRBD1 (6 bases). The CDR3 totals 15 residues. Germline V gene lookup returns CDR1 SGHTA and CDR2 FQGNSA. V was trimmed by 5 bases and J by 0 bases, leaving 11 bases between them. The CDR3, as DNA: TGTGCCAGCAGCATAGACAGGAACTCTGGAAACACCATATATTTT. This codes for CASSIDRNSGNTIYF.

This chain uses TRBV7-3 with TRBJ2-7; either TRBD1 or TRBD2 may fit D (5 bases each). CDR1 is SGHTA and CDR2 is FQGTGA in the germline V gene. With 0 bases removed from V and 9 bases from J, the gap between germline ends came to 15 bases. This CDR3 spans 14 amino acids. The CDR3 region is CASSLTGQGGGQYF. The CDR3 nucleotides are TGTGCCAGCAGCTTAACAGGACAAGGAGGCGGGCAGTACTTC.

The V call is TRBV7-2, the J call TRBJ2-4, with 11 bases identical to TRBD2. With 5 bases clipped from V and 13 bases from J, the junction kept 16 bases outside the gene matches. CDR1 and CDR2 from the germline V gene are SGHTA and FQGNSA. This CDR3 is 16 amino acids long. The CDR3 DNA reads TGTGCCAGCAGCCTCCAACCTAGCGGGGGGCTGAATGAGCAGTACTTC. It is translated as CASSLQPSGGLNEQYF.

This clonotype was seen a single time. The genes are TRBV7-8 and TRBJ2-7; D is unclear. The length of the CDR3 is 13 residues. Germline V CDR1 and CDR2: SGHVS, FQNEAQ. V was pared by 0 bases and J by 3 bases, with 6 bases between. Written as DNA, the CDR3 is TGTGCCAGCAGCTTAGCCTCCTACTACGAGCAGTACTTC. This codes for CASSLASYYEQYF.

The chain carries TRBV9 and TRBJ2-3; 9 nucleotides align to TRBD1. This CDR3 spans 15 amino acids. The V and J ends lost 5 bases and 3 bases, in that order; junction bases with no gene match: 7. CDR1 is SGDLS and CDR2 is YYNGEE in the germline V gene. As DNA, the CDR3 is TGTGCCAGCAGTACAGGGGGCCCAAGTACAGATACGCAGTATTTT. Its protein is CASSTGGPSTDTQYF.

This clonotype has more than one count but fewer than ten. The chain has TRBV20-1 and TRBJ1-2; 7 nucleotides agree with TRBD1. The CDR3 is made up of 13 amino acids. Trimming took 6 bases from V and 0 from J; bases not matched to a gene: 4. Germline CDR1 is DFQATT and CDR2 is SNEGSKA (reference sequence). CDR3 DNA sequence: TGCAGTGCAACGGGACAGTCTAACTATGGCTACACCTTC. Its translation is CSATGQSNYGYTF.

This clonotype was seen once. This chain links TRBV3-1 with TRBJ2-1; 7 bases agree with TRBD2. Germline V gene data show CDR1 as LGHDT and CDR2 as YNNKEL (reference sequence). The CDR3 is made up of 16 amino acids. J gave up 7 bases and V 0 bases, and 9 bases lay outside the gene matches. Here the CDR3 reads CASSQDPGGFGNEQFF. The DNA of the CDR3 is TGTGCCAGCAGCCAAGATCCGGGGGGATTTGGGAATGAGCAGTTCTTC.

The chain has TRBV11-2 and TRBJ2-1; 11 nucleotides line up with TRBD2. The germline V gene encodes CDR1 SGHAT and CDR2 FQNNGV. The V segment lost 0 bases and the J segment 4 bases; nucleotides outside the gene matches: 11. CDR3 length equals 19 residues. CDR3 in DNA: TGTGCCAGCAGCTTAGATTCAGGGTGGACTAGCGGGTGGTACAATGAGCAGTTCTTC. This codes for CASSLDSGWTSGWYNEQFF.

The chain recombines TRBV7-9 with TRBJ2-5, with 10 bases lining up with TRBD1. J was trimmed by 2 bases and V by 5 bases; bases with no gene match: 8. Per the germline V gene, CDR1 is SEHNR and CDR2 is FQNEAQ (reference sequence). The CDR3 has 16 residues. CDR3 bases: TGTGCCAGCAGCACCATGACAGGGGGCAAGCAAGAGACCCAGTACTTC. It is translated as CASSTMTGGKQETQYF.

The rearrangement links TRBV28 to TRBJ2-7; D gene uncertain. The CDR3 covers 16 residues. Germline V gene data show CDR1 as MDHEN and CDR2 as SYDVKM. V shed 6 bases and J shed 0 bases, with 18 bases lying between them. The CDR3 is CASSDSWVDSSYEQYF. The CDR3 DNA follows: TGTGCCAGCAGCGATTCATGGGTAGATAGCTCCTACGAGCAGTACTTC.